This T cell receptor beta chain was profiled in a study of cytomegalovirus exposure and HLA in healthy donors. Overall study results and limits: In vitro confirmation showed three CMV-associated chains to be CMV antigen specific. At a 0.05 false discovery rate, a later analysis found 15,000 to 20,000 TCR beta sequences to be associated with HLA alleles. An assumption of roughly uniform sequencing depth across donors underlay the presence/absence analyses.

With regard to this clone: Its antigen is unknown.

Germline V gene lookup returns CDR1 SEHNR and CDR2 FQNEAQ (reference sequence). This CDR3 is 15 amino acids long. The V end was cut by 5 bases, the J end by 1 base, with 14 bases between. 60 Vbeta and 13 Jbeta primers were used in PCR. Profiling relied on immunoSEQ multiplex PCR, and the TCRdb table lists in-frame clones only, not all of them. The sample records 100,000 to 150,000 clones, about 79% being singletons. V usage is TRBV7-9 and J usage is TRBJ1-1; no clear D. Sequencing was done on a sample of PBMCs. The clonotype was recovered from a man between 50 and 59 years old in good health and CMV-seronegative. DNA of the CDR3: TGTGCCAGCAGCCTGATTCAGGTGGCGAACACTGAAGCTTTCTTT. It yields the protein CASSLIQVANTEAFF.